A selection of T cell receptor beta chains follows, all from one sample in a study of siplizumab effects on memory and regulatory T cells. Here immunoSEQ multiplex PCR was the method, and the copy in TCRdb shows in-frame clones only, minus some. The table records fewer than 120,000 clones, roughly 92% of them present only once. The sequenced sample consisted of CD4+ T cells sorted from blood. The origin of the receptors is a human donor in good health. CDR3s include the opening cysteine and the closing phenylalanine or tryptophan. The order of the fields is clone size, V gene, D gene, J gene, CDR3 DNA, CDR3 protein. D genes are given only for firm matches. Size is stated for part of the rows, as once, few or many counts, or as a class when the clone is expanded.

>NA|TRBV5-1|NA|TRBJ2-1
TGCGCCAGCAGCTTGGGGTGGGGCTCCTACAATGAGCAGTTCTTC
CASSLGWGSYNEQFF
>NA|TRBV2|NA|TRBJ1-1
TGTGCCAGCAGTGAGCAGGGATTTTGGACTGAAGCTTTCTTT
CASSEQGFWTEAFF
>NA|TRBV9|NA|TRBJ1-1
TGTGCCAGCAGCGTAGGTAGTAGCACTGAAGCTTTCTTT
CASSVGSSTEAFF
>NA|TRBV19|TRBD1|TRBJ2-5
TGTGCCAGTAGTACCTTACAGGGGCGGGAGACCCAGTACTTC
CASSTLQGRETQYF
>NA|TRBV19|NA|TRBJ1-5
TGTGCCAGTAGTATACGAGACGGGCCGTTCAATCAGCCCCAGCATTTT
CASSIRDGPFNQPQHF
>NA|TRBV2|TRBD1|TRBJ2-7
TGTGCCAGCAGTGCGGGCAGGGGGCGACATGAGCAGTACTTC
CASSAGRGRHEQYF
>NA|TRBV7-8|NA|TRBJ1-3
TGTGCCAGCAGTTCGACCGGGAACTCTGGAAACACCATATATTTT
CASSSTGNSGNTIYF
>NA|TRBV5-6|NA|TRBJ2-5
TGTGCCAGCAGCTTGGGAGGAACGGGGGAGACCCAGTACTTC
CASSLGGTGETQYF
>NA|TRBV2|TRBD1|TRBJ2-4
TGTGCCAGCAGTGAAGCGACAGGGGGCGAAAACATTCAGTACTTC
CASSEATGGENIQYF
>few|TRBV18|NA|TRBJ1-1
TGTGCCAGCTCAACGACAAGTGACACTGAAGCTTTCTTT
CASSTTSDTEAFF
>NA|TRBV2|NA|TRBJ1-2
TGTGCCAGCAGTGTTCGGACAGATCTCTACACCTTC
CASSVRTDLYTF
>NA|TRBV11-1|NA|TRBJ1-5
TGTGCCAGCAGCTTAGAGGAAAATCAGCCCCAGCATTTT
CASSLEENQPQHF
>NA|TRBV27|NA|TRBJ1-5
TGTGCCAGCAGTTCCCTCACTTATCAGCCCCAGCATTTT
CASSSLTYQPQHF
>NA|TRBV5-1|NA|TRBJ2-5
TGCGCCAGCAGCTCCCGGGACATAGAGACCCAGTACTTC
CASSSRDIETQYF
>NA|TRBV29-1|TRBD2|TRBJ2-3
TGCAGCGTTGAGACGGGGGGTTCAAGTGATACGCAGTATTTT
CSVETGGSSDTQYF
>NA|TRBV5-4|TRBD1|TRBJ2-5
TGTGCCAGCAGCTTAGATCGGGACAGGGGAGAGACCCAGTACTTC
CASSLDRDRGETQYF
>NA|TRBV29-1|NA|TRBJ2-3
TGCAGCGTTGATCCCGTAGATACGCAGTATTTT
CSVDPVDTQYF
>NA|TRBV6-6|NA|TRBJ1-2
TGTGCCAGCAGTTTATCGATAAACTATGGCTACACCTTC
CASSLSINYGYTF
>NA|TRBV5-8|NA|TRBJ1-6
TGTGCCAGCGGCCTGAGAGGGGACTATAATTCACCCCTCCACTTT
CASGLRGDYNSPLHF
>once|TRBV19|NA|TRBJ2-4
TGTGCCAGTAGTAACGAGCGGATGGGTGGACAGTACTTC
CASSNERMGGQYF
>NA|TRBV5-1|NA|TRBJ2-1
TGCGCCAGCAGCCCTCGAGGGGGGATGACTAATAATGAGCAGTTCTTC
CASSPRGGMTNNEQFF
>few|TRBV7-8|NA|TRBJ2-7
TGTGCCAGCAGTGTCTATACGAGCTGGGACTCCTACGAGCAGTACTTC
CASSVYTSWDSYEQYF
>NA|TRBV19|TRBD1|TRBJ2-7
TGTGCCAGTACCGAAGGGACAGGGTTTCGCTCCGAGCAGTACTTC
CASTEGTGFRSEQYF
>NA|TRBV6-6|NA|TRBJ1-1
TGTGCCAGCAGTTACTCGACTTATAGGAGCCACACTGAAGCTTTCTTT
CASSYSTYRSHTEAFF
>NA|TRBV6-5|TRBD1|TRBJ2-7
TGTGCCAGCAGTTTTGGGACAGCTTACGAGCAGTACTTC
CASSFGTAYEQYF
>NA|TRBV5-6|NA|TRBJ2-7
TGTGCCAGCAGAACTAAGTGGGGACGGGACCCCTACGAGCAGTACTTC
CASRTKWGRDPYEQYF
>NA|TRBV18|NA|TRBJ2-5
TGTGCCAGCTCACCACCAGGGTGGGTTCGTCAGACCCAGTACTTC
CASSPPGWVRQTQYF
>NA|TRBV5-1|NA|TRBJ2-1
TGCGCCAGCAGCTCGGCACGAAACGTCTACAATGAGCAGTTCTTC
CASSSARNVYNEQFF
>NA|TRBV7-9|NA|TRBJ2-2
TGTGCCAGCACTCCAGGGGGGCACACCGGGGAGCTGTTTTTT
CASTPGGHTGELFF
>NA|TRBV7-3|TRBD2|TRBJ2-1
TGTGCCAGCAGCTTAGGACTAGCGGGAGACGGTGAGCAGTTCTTC
CASSLGLAGDGEQFF
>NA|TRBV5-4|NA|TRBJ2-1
TGTGCCAGCAGCTTGCAATGGGATGAGCAGTTCTTC
CASSLQWDEQFF
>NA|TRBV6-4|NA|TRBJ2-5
TGTGCCAGCAGTGAGGGACCGAGTAGAAAAGAGACCCAGTACTTC
CASSEGPSRKETQYF
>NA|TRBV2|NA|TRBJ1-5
TGTGCCAGCGGAGAGTTACAGGGCAGCAATCAGCCCCAGCATTTT
CASGELQGSNQPQHF
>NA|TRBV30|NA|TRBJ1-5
TGTGCCTGGACCCGTGGCGGGGGTAACAATCAGCCCCAGCATTTT
CAWTRGGGNNQPQHF
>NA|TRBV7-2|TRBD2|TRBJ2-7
TGTGCCAGCAGCGAGGGACTAGCGGGAGTGAACGAGCAGTACTTC
CASSEGLAGVNEQYF
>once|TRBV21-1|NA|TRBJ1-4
TGTGCCAGTAGGGACAGTAATGAAAAACTGTTTTTT
CASRDSNEKLFF
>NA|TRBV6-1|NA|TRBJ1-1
TGTGCCAGCAGTGAAATTATCGGGAGGAACACTGAAGCTTTCTTT
CASSEIIGRNTEAFF
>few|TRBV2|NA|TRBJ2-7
TGTGCCAGCAGTGAAGCGGGTGGGGGCTCGTACGAGCAGTACTTC
CASSEAGGGSYEQYF
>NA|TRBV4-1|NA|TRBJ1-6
TGCGCCAGCAGCCCTCAAGAAGGATCTGGGACACCCCTCCACTTT
CASSPQEGSGTPLHF
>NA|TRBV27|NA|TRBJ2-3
TGTGCCAGCAGTTTTAACAGGGGCACAGATACGCAGTATTTT
CASSFNRGTDTQYF
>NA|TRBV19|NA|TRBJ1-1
TGTGCCAGTAGTATAAGGACAGAGAACACTGAAGCTTTCTTT
CASSIRTENTEAFF
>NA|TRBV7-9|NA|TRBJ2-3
TGTGCCAGCAGCCAGGCAAGTAGCACAGATACGCAGTATTTT
CASSQASSTDTQYF
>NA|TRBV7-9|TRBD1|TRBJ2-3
TGTGCCAGCAGCCCCGGGACAGGGGAAACAGATACGCAGTATTTT
CASSPGTGETDTQYF
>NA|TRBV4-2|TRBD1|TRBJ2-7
TGTGCCAGCAGCCAAGTGGGGACAGGGGGCATCGAGCAGTACTTC
CASSQVGTGGIEQYF
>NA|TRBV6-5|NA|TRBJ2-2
TGTGCCAGCAGTTACGGGCAGCTACTGAACACCGGGGAGCTGTTTTTT
CASSYGQLLNTGELFF
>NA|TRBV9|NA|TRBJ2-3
TGTGCCAGCAGCGTAATGGTTCTCACAGATACGCAGTATTTT
CASSVMVLTDTQYF
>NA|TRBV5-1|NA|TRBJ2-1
TGCGCCAGCAGCCGGGACGGATACAATGAGCAGTTCTTC
CASSRDGYNEQFF
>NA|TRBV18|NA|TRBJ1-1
TGTGCCAGCTCACCACCGCGAGGGTCCTCCCTGAACACTGAAGCTTTCTTT
CASSPPRGSSLNTEAFF
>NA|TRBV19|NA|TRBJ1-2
TGTGCCAGTAGTATAGCGGGGGGGACTACGTATGGCTACACCTTC
CASSIAGGTTYGYTF
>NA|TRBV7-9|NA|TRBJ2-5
TGTGCTGCACAGGAGGGGGGGCGAGAGACCCAGTACTTC
CAAQEGGRETQYF
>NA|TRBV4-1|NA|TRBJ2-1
TGCGCCAGCAGCCAAGGACTTCGATTCTCCTACAATGAGCAGTTCTTC
CASSQGLRFSYNEQFF
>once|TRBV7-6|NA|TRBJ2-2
TGTGCCAGCAGCCCGGGGCGTGGGAACACCGGGGAGCTGTTTTTT
CASSPGRGNTGELFF
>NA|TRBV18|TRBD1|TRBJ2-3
TGTGCCAGCTCACCTCAACAGGGGGATACGCAGTATTTT
CASSPQQGDTQYF
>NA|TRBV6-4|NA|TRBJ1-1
TGTGCCAGCAGTGTTACAGGTTTTTTAAAGACTGAAGCTTTCTTT
CASSVTGFLKTEAFF
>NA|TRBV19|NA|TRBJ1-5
TGTGCCAGTAGTATCCCGCAAAATAATCAGCCCCAGCATTTT
CASSIPQNNQPQHF
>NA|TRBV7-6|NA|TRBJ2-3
TGTGCCAGCAGCTTTACATGGACAGATACGCAGTATTTT
CASSFTWTDTQYF
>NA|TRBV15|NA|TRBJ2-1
TGTGCCACCAGCAGAGCAGTCTACAATGAGCAGTTCTTC
CATSRAVYNEQFF
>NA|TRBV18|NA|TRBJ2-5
TGTGCCAGCTCACCGGCTGAGAGGGAGACCCAGTACTTC
CASSPAERETQYF
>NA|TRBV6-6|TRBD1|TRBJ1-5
TGTGCCAGCAGTCCATCGGGACAGGGAAATCAGCCCCAGCATTTT
CASSPSGQGNQPQHF
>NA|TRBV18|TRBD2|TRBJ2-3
TGTGCCAGCTCACAGCGACTAGCGGGCGGGAGCACAGATACGCAGTATTTT
CASSQRLAGGSTDTQYF